This TCR beta chain was identified during a study of T-cell memory formation after mild COVID-19. CDR1 SEHNR and CDR2 FQNEAQ come from the germline V gene (reference sequence). V was pared by 7 bases and J by 6 bases, with 9 bases of the junction left unmatched. This CDR3 region has 14 residues. 5'RACE, which relied on constant-segment primers, yielded TCR alpha and TCR beta cDNA libraries carrying sample barcodes and UMIs. TCRdb recomputed calls from the 5' RACE reads with MiXCR, one row per CDR3 protein. The sample has about 560,000 distinct CDR3 sequences, roughly 20% seen once. The source is an adult woman who had mild COVID-19 (a few samples of this study predate the infection). Cell type and time point are not known. The sequencing sample was made of PBMCs or a T cell subset sorted from them (not recorded which). The chain combines TRBV7-9 with TRBJ2-7; TRBD1 aligns across 10 bases. CDR3 loop: CASTVGTGEVEQYF. The CDR3 DNA is TGTGCCAGCACCGTAGGGACAGGGGAGGTCGAGCAGTACTTC.